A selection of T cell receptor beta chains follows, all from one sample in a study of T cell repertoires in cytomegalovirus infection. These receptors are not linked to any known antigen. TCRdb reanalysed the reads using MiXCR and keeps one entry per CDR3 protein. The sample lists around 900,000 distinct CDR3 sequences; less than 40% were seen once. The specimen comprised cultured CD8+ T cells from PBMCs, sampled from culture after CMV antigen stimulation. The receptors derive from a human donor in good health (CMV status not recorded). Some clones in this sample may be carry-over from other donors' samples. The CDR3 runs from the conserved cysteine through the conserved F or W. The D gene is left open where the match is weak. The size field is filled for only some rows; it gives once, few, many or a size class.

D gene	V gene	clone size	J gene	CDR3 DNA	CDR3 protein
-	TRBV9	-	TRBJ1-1	TGTGCCAGCAGCGTAGTACCGGGAAAAAGCACTGAAGCTTTCTTT	CASSVVPGKSTEAFF
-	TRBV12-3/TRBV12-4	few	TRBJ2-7	TGTGCCAGCAGTTTTCAGCCCAGAGCCTACGAGCAGTACTTC	CASSFQPRAYEQYF
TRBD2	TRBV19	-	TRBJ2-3	TGTGCCAGCCGGGGGGGGACTAGCGGCACAGATACGCAGTATTTT	CASRGGTSGTDTQYF
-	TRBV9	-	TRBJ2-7	TGTGCCAGCAGCGTGGGTGATACACGACGCGGCAACGAGCAGTACTTC	CASSVGDTRRGNEQYF
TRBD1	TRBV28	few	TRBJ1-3	TGTGCCAGCAGCCTACAGGGGTACGGAAACACCATATATTTT	CASSLQGYGNTIYF
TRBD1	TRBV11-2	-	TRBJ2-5	TGTGCCAGCAGCCGGTGGCCGGGACAGGGCCCCCAAGAGACCCAGTACTTC	CASSRWPGQGPQETQYF
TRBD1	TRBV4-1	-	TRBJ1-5	TGCGCCAGCAGCTCACTCCCGGGACAGGGGAATCAGTCCCAGCATTTT	CASSSLPGQGNQSQHF
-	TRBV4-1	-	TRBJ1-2	TGCGCCAGCAGCCCTGGGGAGGGAAATTATGGCTACACCTTC	CASSPGEGNYGYTF
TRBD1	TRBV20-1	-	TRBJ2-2	TGCAGTGCTAGCCCCAGGGCGACAGGGGAATTTGTGTCCGGGGAGCTGTTTTTT	CSASPRATGEFVSGELFF
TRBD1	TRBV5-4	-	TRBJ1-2	TGTGCCAGCAGCTACGACAGGGGGCCCTATGGCTACACCTTC	CASSYDRGPYGYTF
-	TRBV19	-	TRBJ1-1	TGTGCCAGTAGTATGGGGCGGACGAACACTGAAGCTTTCTTT	CASSMGRTNTEAFF
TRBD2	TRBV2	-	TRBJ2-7	TGTGCCAGCAGGGGGACTAGCGGGGATTACGAGCAGTACTTC	CASRGTSGDYEQYF
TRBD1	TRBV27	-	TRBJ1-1	TGTGCCAGCAGTGGCGGGACAGGGTGGTTGGAAGCTTTCTTT	CASSGGTGWLEAFF
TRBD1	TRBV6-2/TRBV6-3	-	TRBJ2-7	TGTGCCAGCAGTGGGAACCGGGACAGGGGGGACTACGAGCAGTACTTC	CASSGNRDRGDYEQYF
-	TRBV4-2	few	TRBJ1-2	TGTGCCAGCAGCCAACCTACCCTGGATGCTAACTATGGCTACACCTTC	CASSQPTLDANYGYTF
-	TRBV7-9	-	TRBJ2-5	TGTTCGGGGGAGGAAGAGACCCAGTACTTC	CSGEEETQYF
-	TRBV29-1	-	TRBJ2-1	TGCAGCGTTGTTTGGACAGAGTACAATGAGCAGTTCTTC	CSVVWTEYNEQFF
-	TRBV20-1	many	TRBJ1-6	TGCAGTGCTAGGTCCTTGGAGGGGTCTAGATATAATTCACCCCTCCACTTT	CSARSLEGSRYNSPLHF
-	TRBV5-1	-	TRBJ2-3	TGCGCCAGCAGCTTTTTGGCAAACAGAACAGATACGCAGTATTTT	CASSFLANRTDTQYF
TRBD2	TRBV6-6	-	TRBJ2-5	TGTGCCAGCAGTCTCGGGGGGGTAGCCCCTCAAGAGACCCAGTACTTC	CASSLGGVAPQETQYF
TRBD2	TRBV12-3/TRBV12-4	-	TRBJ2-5	TGTGCCAGCAGGCCTGCTAGCGGGGGGAAGGAGACCCAGTACTTC	CASRPASGGKETQYF
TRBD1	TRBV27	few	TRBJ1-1	TGTGCCAGCAGTTTATCGGGAAGGGGGCTCACTGAAGCTTTCTTT	CASSLSGRGLTEAFF
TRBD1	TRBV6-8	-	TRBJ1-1	TGTGCCAGCAATCCTCGACCCGGGACAGCTGAAGCTTTCTTT	CASNPRPGTAEAFF
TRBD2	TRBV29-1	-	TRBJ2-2	TGCAGCGCCGGACTAGCGGGGGTCATGAACACCGGGGAGCTGTTTTTT	CSAGLAGVMNTGELFF
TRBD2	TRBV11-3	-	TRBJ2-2	TGTGCCAGCAGCTTAGGATCGGGCGGGGGGCTGTTTTTT	CASSLGSGGGLFF
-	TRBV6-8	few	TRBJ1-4	TGTGCCAGCAGTTACGGGGGGCTTACTAATGAAAAACTGTTTTTT	CASSYGGLTNEKLFF
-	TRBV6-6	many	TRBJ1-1	TGTGCCAGCAGTCCGGCCGCTTTCTTT	CASSPAAFF
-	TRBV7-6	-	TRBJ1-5	TGTGCCAGCAGCCGAGGTGGGAACCAGCACCAGCATTTT	CASSRGGNQHQHF
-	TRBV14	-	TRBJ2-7	TGTGCCAGCAGGAAACAGGGTTCCCCATCCTACGAGCAGTACTTC	CASRKQGSPSYEQYF
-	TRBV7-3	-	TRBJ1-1	TGTGCCAGCAGCCATGGGTTTACTGAAGCTTTCTTT	CASSHGFTEAFF
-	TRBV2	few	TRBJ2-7	TGTGCCAGCAGTGAAGCACAGGCAGGATACGAGCAGTACTTC	CASSEAQAGYEQYF
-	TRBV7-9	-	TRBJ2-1	TGTGCCAACCCGCCGCTGAACAATGAGCAGTTCTTC	CANPPLNNEQFF
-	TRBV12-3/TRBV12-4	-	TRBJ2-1	TGTGCCAGCAGTCCATGGCTTGGACCCCGGATAATCAATGAGCAGTTCTTC	CASSPWLGPRIINEQFF
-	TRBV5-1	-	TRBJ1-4	TGCGCCAGCAGCTTGCAACAGGGAACTAATGAAAAACTGTTTTTT	CASSLQQGTNEKLFF
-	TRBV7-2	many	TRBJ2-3	TGTGCCAGCAGCTCACTATGGGACACAGATACGCAGTATTTT	CASSSLWDTDTQYF
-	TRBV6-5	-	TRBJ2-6	TGTGCCAGCAGCACAGCGTTGGGGGGCTCTGGGGCCAACGTCCTGACTTTC	CASSTALGGSGANVLTF
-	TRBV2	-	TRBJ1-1	TGTGCCAGCAGGGAGAGTGGGGCATCGAACACTGAAGCTTTCTTT	CASRESGASNTEAFF
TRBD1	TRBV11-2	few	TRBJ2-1	TGTGCCAGCAGTTCCCCCAGGGGGCATGGTGAGCAGTTCTTC	CASSSPRGHGEQFF
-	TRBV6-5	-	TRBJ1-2	TGTGCCAGCAGTTACTCGGTTCGGGGGGCGGATGGCTACACCTTC	CASSYSVRGADGYTF
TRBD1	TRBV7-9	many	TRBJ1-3	TGTGCCAGCAGCCCTGGCCGGACAGGGTCGTCGGGAAACACCATATATTTT	CASSPGRTGSSGNTIYF
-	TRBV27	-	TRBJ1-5	TGTGCCAGCAGAACGGGGTCCGTACTCGGGGATCAGCCCCAGCATTTT	CASRTGSVLGDQPQHF
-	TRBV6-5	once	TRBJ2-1	TGTGCCAGCAGTTACTCCGTTCTCACAGGCTCCTACAATGAGCAGTTCTTC	CASSYSVLTGSYNEQFF
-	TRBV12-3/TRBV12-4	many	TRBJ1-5	TGTGCCAGCAGTTTATCCAGGGGTCAGCCCCAGCATTTT	CASSLSRGQPQHF
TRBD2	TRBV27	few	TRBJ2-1	TGTGCCAGCAGTCCCCCGGGACTAGCGGGCAGCTACAATGAGCAGTTCTTC	CASSPPGLAGSYNEQFF
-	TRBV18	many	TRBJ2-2	TGTGCCAGCAGCCCCCAGGGGAACACCGGGGAGCTGTTTTTT	CASSPQGNTGELFF
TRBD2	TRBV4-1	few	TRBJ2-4	TGCGCCAGCACCAGCGGGGCTTTAGCCAAAAACATTCAGTACTTC	CASTSGALAKNIQYF
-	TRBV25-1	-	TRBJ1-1	TGTGCCAGCAGTGAATTGGGGGGCGGCTTAGCTGAAGCTTTCTTT	CASSELGGGLAEAFF
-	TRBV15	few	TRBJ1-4	TGTGCCACCAGCAGAGATTTCGCGACAGGCGGGAATGAAAAACTGTTTTTT	CATSRDFATGGNEKLFF
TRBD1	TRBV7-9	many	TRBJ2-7	TGTGCCAGCAGGGGCCACGGTACCGGGACAGAATACGAGTACGAGCAGTACTTC	CASRGHGTGTEYEYEQYF
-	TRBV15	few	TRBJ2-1	TGTGCCACCAGCAGCCAAGGGGGGGCAAACAATGAGCAGTTCTTC	CATSSQGGANNEQFF
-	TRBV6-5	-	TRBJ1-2	TGTGCCAGCAGTCCCCCTCATAGAGGAGACTATGGCTACACCTTC	CASSPPHRGDYGYTF
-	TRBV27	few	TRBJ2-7	TGTGCCAGCAGTTTGGCCGGGGCCAGCTCCTACGAGCAGTACTTC	CASSLAGASSYEQYF
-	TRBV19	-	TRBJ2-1	TGTGCCAGTAGCCCCGGGCTCGGGAGCGATGAGCAGTTCTTC	CASSPGLGSDEQFF
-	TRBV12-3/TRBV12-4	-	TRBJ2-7	TGTGCCAGCGGATGGACGGCCAGGGACGAGCAGTACTTC	CASGWTARDEQYF
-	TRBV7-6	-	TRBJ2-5	TGTGCCAGCAGCACAGGATTGGGAGAGACCCAGTACTTC	CASSTGLGETQYF